The next 21 T cell receptor beta chains were all read from a single sample in a study of shared clonotypes between healthy human individuals. CD45RO negativity and positive selection for CCR7 defined naive CD8 cells, a population that excluded terminally differentiated effector memory CD45RA+ cells. Sequenced by immunoSEQ multiplex PCR; TCRdb stores in-frame clones only, minus some. The table has approximately 810,000 clones, roughly 92% seen once. The sample comprised naive CD8+ T cells sorted from blood. The receptors shown here come from a young man in good health.

The V gene is TRBV27, the J gene TRBJ2-7; 9 bases align to TRBD1. Germline loops: CDR1 MNHEY, CDR2 SMNVEV (reference sequence). J gave up 2 bases and V 5 bases, and 10 bases lay outside the gene matches. The CDR3 length is 16 residues. CDR3 DNA: TGTGCCAGCAGTCCCCTTTCGGGACAGGGCCCCTACGAGCAGTACTTC. Translating it yields CASSPLSGQGPYEQYF.

This clone was seen only once. V gene TRBV15 combines with J gene TRBJ2-3, with 9 bases aligning to TRBD2. The CDR3 covers 17 residues. Germline V gives CDR1 LNHNV, CDR2 YYDKDF (reference sequence). V shed 6 bases and J 4 bases; nucleotides not matched to a gene: 14. The CDR3: CATSQTKGTSFADTQYF. The CDR3 nucleotides read TGTGCCACCAGTCAAACAAAAGGGACTAGCTTTGCAGATACGCAGTATTTT. The complete variable domain, with remaining parts taken from reference TRBV15 and TRBJ2-3, reads DAMVIQNPRYQVTQFGKPVTLSCSQTLNHNVMYWYQQKSSQAPKLLFHYYDKDFNNEADTPDNFQSRRPNTSFCFLDIRSPGLGDTAMYLCATSQTKGTSFADTQYFGPGTRLTVL.

V usage is TRBV27 and J usage is TRBJ1-4; maybe TRBD1 (6 bases). The germline V gene has CDR1 MNHEY and CDR2 SMNVEV (reference sequence). The CDR3 spans 16 residues. V lost 5 bases and J 3 bases, leaving 16 bases between the germline ends. Here the CDR3 reads CASSGEGGLANEKLFF. CDR3 in DNA: TGTGCCAGCAGTGGAGAGGGGGGGCTGGCTAATGAAAAACTGTTTTTT.

The V gene is TRBV25-1, the J gene TRBJ2-1; D not certain. Germline loops: CDR1 MGHDK, CDR2 SYGVNS. CDR3 length: 15 amino acids. Trimming removed 1 base from V and 0 bases from J, with 7 bases in between. CDR3 DNA sequence: TGTGCCAGCAGTGAATCTACGTACTCCTACAATGAGCAGTTCTTC. As protein: CASSESTYSYNEQFF.

V and J are TRBV21-1 and TRBJ1-3. TRBV21-1 represents a pseudogene. CDR3 size: 16 residues. The CDR3 here is CASSKSRSLSGNTIYF. CDR3 coding DNA: TGTGCCAGCAGCAAATCTCGCTCTTTATCTGGAAACACCATATATTTT.

The CDR3 nucleotides read TGCAGCGTTGACGGTGGGGCAGGGGCCTACAATGAGCAGTTCTTC. Translation: CSVDGGAGAYNEQFF. The chain joins TRBV29-1 to TRBJ2-1; TRBD1 is a possible D gene (6 bases). Between the trimmed V and J ends, which lost 3 bases and 2 bases, there was a span of 14 bases. Germline V CDR1 and CDR2: SQVTM, ANQGSEA. This CDR3 contains 15 residues.

The chain couples TRBV7-9 to TRBJ2-7; maybe TRBD1 (6 bases). V dropped 7 bases and J dropped 2 bases, with 15 bases sitting between them. Germline V lookup: CDR1 SEHNR, CDR2 FQNEAQ (reference sequence). The CDR3 runs 14 residues. DNA for the CDR3: TGTGCCAGCACCAATTTGGGGGCCCCCTACGAGCAGTACTTC. The encoded protein is CASTNLGAPYEQYF. The whole variable domain, remainder taken from reference TRBV7-9 and TRBJ2-7, is DTGVSQNPRHKITKRGQNVTFRCDPISEHNRLYWYRQTLGQGPEFLTYFQNEAQLEKSRLLSDRFSAERPKGSFSTLEIQRTEQGDSAMYLCASTNLGAPYEQYFGPGTRLTVT.

The rearrangement links TRBV5-5 to TRBJ2-7; D uncertain. CDR1 and CDR2 (germline): SGHKS, YYEKEE (reference sequence). V lost 3 bases, J lost 0 bases, and 13 bases lay in between. The CDR3 extends over 15 amino acids. CDR3: CASSYLLRGSYEQYF. The CDR3 DNA sequence: TGTGCCAGCAGCTATCTTCTTCGCGGCTCCTACGAGCAGTACTTC.

The chain is built from TRBV29-1 and TRBJ2-1, with D possibly TRBD1 on 5 matching bases. Germline V gene sequence: CDR1 SQVTM, CDR2 ANQGSEA. The length of the CDR3 is 12 residues. V dropped 6 bases and J dropped 6 bases, with 12 bases sitting between them. The CDR3 protein is CSVDQGINEQFF. The DNA of the CDR3 is TGCAGCGTAGATCAGGGAATCAATGAGCAGTTCTTC.

V usage is TRBV27 and J usage is TRBJ2-3; 9 positions match TRBD2. V trimming: 5 bases; J trimming: 1 base; junction bases outside the gene matches: 7. Germline CDR1 is MNHEY and CDR2 is SMNVEV (reference sequence). The CDR3 covers 16 residues. The DNA of the CDR3 is TGTGCCAGCAGTCCAGGGACTAGCAGGCGCACAGATACGCAGTATTTT. Its protein product is CASSPGTSRRTDTQYF.

The chain combines TRBV14 with TRBJ1-4; TRBD1 agrees at 7 bases. Germline V gene lookup returns CDR1 SGHDN and CDR2 FVKESK. Unmatched junction bases numbered 1, after V lost 1 base and J lost 5 bases. The CDR3 length is 14 residues. DNA of the CDR3: TGTGCCAGCAGCCAAGGGACAGGAAATGAAAAACTGTTTTTT. Amino acids: CASSQGTGNEKLFF.

This clone was recorded only once. The gene calls are TRBV27 and TRBJ2-7, with 9 positions matching TRBD2. This CDR3 has 15 residues. Looked up from germline, CDR1 is MNHEY and CDR2 is SMNVEV (reference sequence). Trimming took 1 base from V and 2 from J; bases not matched to a gene: 3. For the CDR3, the DNA is TGTGCCAGCAGTTTATATGGGACTAGCCCCTACGAGCAGTACTTC. It translates to CASSLYGTSPYEQYF.

The chain has TRBV7-2 and TRBJ2-7; 7 bases line up with TRBD2. The CDR3 is 15 amino acids. From germline, CDR1 is SGHTA and CDR2 FQGNSA. V lost 2 bases, J lost 3 bases, and 7 bases stayed unmatched. The CDR3, as DNA: TGTGCCAGCAGCTTATGGCCTAGCGGAAACTACGAGCAGTACTTC. It codes for CASSLWPSGNYEQYF.

V and J are TRBV20-1 and TRBJ2-7, with D perhaps matching TRBD2 (5 bases). The CDR3 has 11 residues. V was trimmed by 6 bases and J by 12 bases, leaving 18 bases between them. The germline gives CDR1 DFQATT, CDR2 SNEGSKA (reference sequence). CDR3 coding DNA: TGCAGTGCCAGGACTGCTGGTGAGAGGTACTTC. This translates into CSARTAGERYF.

This chain links TRBV27 with TRBJ2-7; D is uncertain. The CDR3 has 13 amino acids. CDR1 is MNHEY, CDR2 SMNVEV, per germline (reference sequence). Trimming removed 5 bases from V and 0 bases from J, with 8 bases in between. CDR3: CASSVASSYEQYF. CDR3 in DNA: TGTGCCAGCAGTGTGGCCAGCTCCTACGAGCAGTACTTC.

The J gene is TRBJ2-1, the V gene TRBV6-1; 7 nucleotides line up with TRBD1. Germline V gives CDR1 MNHNS, CDR2 SASEGT. This CDR3 is built from 15 residues. Germline trimming cut 6 bases from V and 2 bases from J; bases unmatched to any gene: 7. As DNA, the CDR3 is TGTGCCAGCAGAACCCGGGACAGCCCCTACAATGAGCAGTTCTTC. Amino acid sequence: CASRTRDSPYNEQFF.

The chain couples TRBV4-1 to TRBJ2-7; no reliable D call. The CDR3 extends over 13 amino acids. The V end lost 3 bases, the J end lost 6 bases, and 12 bases lay between the germline ends. Per germline, CDR1 MGHRA and CDR2 YSYEKL. The CDR3 DNA follows: TGCGCCAGCAGCCACCTCGGGCTATCCGAGCAGTACTTC. Amino acid sequence: CASSHLGLSEQYF.

The genes are TRBV21-1 and TRBJ1-2; the table's D call TRBD1 went unverified against the DNA. TRBV21-1 is termed a pseudogene. The CDR3 is 16 residues long. The CDR3 sequence: CASSKQTTQSHGPTGF. Written as DNA, the CDR3 is TGTGCCAGCAGCAAACAGACGACACAATCTCATGGTCCGACCGGCTTC.

This sequence joins TRBV5-4 and TRBJ2-1; 8 bases map to TRBD2. The CDR3 has 14 residues. V was pared by 6 bases and J by 5 bases, with 7 bases of the junction left unmatched. The germline V gene has CDR1 SGHNT and CDR2 YYREEE (reference sequence). The CDR3 sequence is CASNTAGANNEQFF. The CDR3 DNA reads TGTGCCAGCAACACAGCGGGAGCCAACAATGAGCAGTTCTTC.

This chain joins TRBV13 and TRBJ2-7, with TRBD2 identical over 15 bases. Germline V gene data show CDR1 as PRHDT and CDR2 as FYEKMQ (reference sequence). The V segment lost 4 bases and the J segment 7 bases; nucleotides outside the gene matches: 11. CDR3 length equals 17 residues. CDR3 amino acids: CASSSDLGTSGRFEQYF. For the CDR3, the DNA is TGTGCCAGCAGCTCCGACCTTGGGACTAGCGGGAGGTTTGAGCAGTACTTC.

This chain links TRBV7-9 with TRBJ2-7, with D perhaps matching TRBD2 (6 bases). Trimming stripped 5 bases from V and 3 bases from J, with 17 bases between. The CDR3 contains 15 residues. Germline CDR1 is SEHNR and CDR2 is FQNEAQ (reference sequence). The CDR3 here is CASSLAGGLFYEQYF. The CDR3 DNA sequence: TGTGCCAGCAGCCTGGCCGGGGGACTTTTCTACGAGCAGTACTTC.